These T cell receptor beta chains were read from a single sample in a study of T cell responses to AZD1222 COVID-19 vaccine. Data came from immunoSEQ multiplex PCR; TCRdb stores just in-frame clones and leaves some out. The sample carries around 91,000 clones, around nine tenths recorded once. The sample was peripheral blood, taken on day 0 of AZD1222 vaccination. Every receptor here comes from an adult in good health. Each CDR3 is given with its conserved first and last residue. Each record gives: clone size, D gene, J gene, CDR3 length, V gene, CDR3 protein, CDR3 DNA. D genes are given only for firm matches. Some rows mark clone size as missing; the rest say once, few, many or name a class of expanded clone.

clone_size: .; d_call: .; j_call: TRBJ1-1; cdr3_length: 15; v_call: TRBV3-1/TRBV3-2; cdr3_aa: CASSQKGGWGTEAFF; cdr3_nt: TGTGCCAGCAGCCAAAAAGGAGGATGGGGCACTGAAGCTTTCTTT
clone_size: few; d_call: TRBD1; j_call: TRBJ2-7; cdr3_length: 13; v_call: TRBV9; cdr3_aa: CASSPQGAYEQYF; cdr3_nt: TGTGCCAGCAGCCCACAGGGGGCCTACGAGCAGTACTTC
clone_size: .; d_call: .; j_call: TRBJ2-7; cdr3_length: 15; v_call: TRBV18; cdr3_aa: CASSPSLPQVGEQYF; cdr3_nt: TGTGCCAGCTCACCAAGTCTACCACAGGTTGGGGAGCAGTACTTC
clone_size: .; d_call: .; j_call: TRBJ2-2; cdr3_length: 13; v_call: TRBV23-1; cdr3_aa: CATDNPNTGELFF; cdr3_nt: TGCGCCACCGACAACCCGAACACCGGGGAGCTGTTTTTT
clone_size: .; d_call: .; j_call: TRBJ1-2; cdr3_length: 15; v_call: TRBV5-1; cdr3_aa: CASSLERAANYGYTF; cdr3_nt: TGCGCCAGCAGCTTGGAACGAGCAGCTAACTATGGCTACACCTTC
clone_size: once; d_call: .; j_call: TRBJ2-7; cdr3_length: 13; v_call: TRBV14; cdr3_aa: CASSRQRMDEQYF; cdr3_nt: TGTGCCAGCAGCCGACAGCGAATGGACGAGCAGTACTTC
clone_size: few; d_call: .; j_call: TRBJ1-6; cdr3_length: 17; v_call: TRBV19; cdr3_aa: CASSNQAVGSYNSPLHF; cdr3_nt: TGTGCCAGTAGTAATCAGGCGGTTGGATCCTATAATTCACCCCTCCACTTT
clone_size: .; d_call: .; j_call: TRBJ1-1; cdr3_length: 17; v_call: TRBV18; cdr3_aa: CASSQSRSGLMNTEAFF; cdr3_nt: TGTGCCAGCTCACAATCCAGGTCAGGCCTCATGAACACTGAAGCTTTCTTT
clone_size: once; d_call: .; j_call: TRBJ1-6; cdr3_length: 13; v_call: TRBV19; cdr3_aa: CASSANRESPLHF; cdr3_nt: TGTGCCAGTAGTGCGAACAGGGAGTCACCCCTCCACTTT
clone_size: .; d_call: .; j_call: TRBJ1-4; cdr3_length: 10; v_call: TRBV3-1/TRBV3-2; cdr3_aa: CASSPEKLFF; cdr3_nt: TGTGCCAGCAGCCCAGAAAAACTGTTTTTT
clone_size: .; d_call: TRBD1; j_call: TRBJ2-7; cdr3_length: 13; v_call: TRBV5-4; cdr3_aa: CASSLPGQGTQYF; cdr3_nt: TGTGCCAGCAGCCTCCCGGGACAGGGGACGCAGTACTTC
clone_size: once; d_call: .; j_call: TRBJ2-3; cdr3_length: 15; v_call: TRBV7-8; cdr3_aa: CASSLVLFHTDTQYF; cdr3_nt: TGTGCCAGCAGCTTAGTTCTCTTCCACACAGATACGCAGTATTTT
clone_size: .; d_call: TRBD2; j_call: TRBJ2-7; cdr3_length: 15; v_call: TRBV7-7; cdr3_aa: CASSLAVGGAYEQYF; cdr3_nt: TGTGCTAGCAGCTTAGCAGTGGGAGGGGCCTACGAGCAGTACTTC
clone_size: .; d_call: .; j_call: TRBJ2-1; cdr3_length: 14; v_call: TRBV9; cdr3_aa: CASSATGFYNEQFF; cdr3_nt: TGTGCCAGCAGTGCCACGGGTTTCTACAATGAGCAGTTCTTC
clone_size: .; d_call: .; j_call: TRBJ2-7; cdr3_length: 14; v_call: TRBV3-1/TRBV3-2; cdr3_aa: CASSQNRRSYEQYF; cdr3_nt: TGTGCCAGCAGCCAAAACAGGAGATCCTACGAGCAGTACTTC
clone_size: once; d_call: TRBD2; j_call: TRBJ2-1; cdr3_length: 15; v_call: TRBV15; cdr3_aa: CATSRSGTSLGEQFF; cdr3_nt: TGTGCCACCAGCAGAAGCGGGACTAGCCTCGGTGAGCAGTTCTTC
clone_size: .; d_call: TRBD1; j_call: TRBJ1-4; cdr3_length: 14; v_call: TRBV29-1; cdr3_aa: CSAAGQGVFEKLFF; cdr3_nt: TGCAGCGCCGCCGGACAGGGGGTTTTCGAAAAACTGTTTTTT
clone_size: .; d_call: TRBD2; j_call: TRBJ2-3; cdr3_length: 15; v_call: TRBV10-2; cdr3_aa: CASSPTSGALAPQYF; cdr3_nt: TGCGCCAGCAGCCCGACTAGCGGGGCCCTTGCTCCGCAGTATTTT
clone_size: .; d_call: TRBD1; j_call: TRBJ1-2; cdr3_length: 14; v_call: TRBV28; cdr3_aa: CASSSTGGSYGYTF; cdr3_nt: TGTGCCAGCAGTTCGACAGGGGGCAGCTATGGCTACACCTTC
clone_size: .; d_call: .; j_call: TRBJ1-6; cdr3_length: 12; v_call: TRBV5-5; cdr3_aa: CASSRDNSPLHF; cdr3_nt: TGTGCCAGCAGCCGTGATAATTCACCCCTCCACTTT
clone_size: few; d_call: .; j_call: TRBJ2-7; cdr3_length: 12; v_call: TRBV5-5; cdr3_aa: CASGWGGVEQYF; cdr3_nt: TGTGCCAGCGGCTGGGGTGGGGTCGAGCAGTACTTC
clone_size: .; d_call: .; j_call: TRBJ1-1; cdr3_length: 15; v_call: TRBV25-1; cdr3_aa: CASSLTKGGTTEAFF; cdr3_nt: TGTGCCAGCAGCCTCACCAAGGGGGGGACCACTGAAGCTTTCTTT
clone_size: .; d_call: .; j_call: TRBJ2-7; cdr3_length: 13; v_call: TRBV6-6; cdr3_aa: CASSKGGVYEQYF; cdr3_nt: TGTGCCAGCTCCAAGGGGGGAGTATACGAGCAGTACTTC
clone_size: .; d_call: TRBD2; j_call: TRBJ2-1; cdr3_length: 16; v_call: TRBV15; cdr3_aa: CATSRVASGRSHEQFF; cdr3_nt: TGTGCCACCAGCAGAGTAGCTAGCGGGAGAAGCCATGAGCAGTTCTTC
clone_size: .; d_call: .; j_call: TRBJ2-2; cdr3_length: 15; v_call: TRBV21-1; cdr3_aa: CAIRRSRGLPGELFF; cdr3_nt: TGTGCCATCCGGCGATCGCGGGGATTGCCCGGGGAGCTGTTTTTT
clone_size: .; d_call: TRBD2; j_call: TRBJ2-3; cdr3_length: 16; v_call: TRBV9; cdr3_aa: CASSPGTSGSTDTQYF; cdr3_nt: TGTGCCAGCAGCCCGGGGACTAGCGGGAGCACAGATACGCAGTATTTT
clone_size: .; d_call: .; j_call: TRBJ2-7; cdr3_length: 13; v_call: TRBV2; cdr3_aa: CASSDRGAYEQYF; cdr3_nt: TGTGCCAGCAGTGACAGGGGAGCCTACGAGCAGTACTTC
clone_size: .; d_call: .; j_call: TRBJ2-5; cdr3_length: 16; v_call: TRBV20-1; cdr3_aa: CSASSPLADLKEAQYF; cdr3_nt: TGCAGTGCTAGTTCTCCATTAGCGGATCTTAAAGAGGCCCAGTACTTC
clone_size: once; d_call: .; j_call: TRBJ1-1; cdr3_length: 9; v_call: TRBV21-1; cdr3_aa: CALEAEAFF; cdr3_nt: TGTGCCTTAGAGGCTGAAGCTTTCTTT
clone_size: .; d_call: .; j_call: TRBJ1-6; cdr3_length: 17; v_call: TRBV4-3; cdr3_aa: CASSQDTGGGYNSPLHF; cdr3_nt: TGCGCCAGCAGCCAAGATACGGGGGGAGGGTATAATTCACCCCTCCACTTT
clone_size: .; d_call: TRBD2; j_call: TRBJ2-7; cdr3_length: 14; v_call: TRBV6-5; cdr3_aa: CASRRLAGDHEQYF; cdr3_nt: TGTGCCAGCAGGAGACTAGCGGGAGACCACGAGCAGTACTTC